This T cell receptor (beta chain) was recovered during a study of chemoradiotherapy in HPV16-positive cancers. Remarks on this clone: The antigen is undetermined.

Profiling relied on immunoSEQ multiplex PCR, and the TCRdb table lists in-frame clones only, not all of them. This table has some 20,000 clones, approximately 80% appearing once. Study results and caveats: Only two HPV16-positive patients supplied the functional HPV-specificity definition. Better recurrence-free survival went with HPV-responsive T-cell expansion in HPV16-positive patients.

Sequenced here: blood, sampled from a patient who underwent chemoradiotherapy. The TCR comes from a human donor with HPV-associated anogenital cancer.

The DNA of the CDR3 is TGTGCCGTGCAGGGGGGGCCGGCAGATACGCAGTATTTT. Translated, it gives CAVQGGPADTQYF. The V and J genes are TRBV11-2 and TRBJ2-3; either TRBD1 or TRBD2 may supply D (7 bases each). This CDR3 is 13 amino acids long. The V end was cut by 11 bases, the J end by 4 bases, with 16 bases between. Germline CDR1 reads SGHAT; CDR2 reads FQNNGV.